This paragraph reports one TCR beta chain. This clone has a handful of counts. What this receptor recognizes is not known. Per-base qualities were not stored, and no clone one base away is much larger. The CDR3 regions of human TCRbeta chains were analyzed by immunosequencing. Per the source publication's procedure: TCRs in the repertoires were compared against a reference library of SARS-CoV-2-specific TCRs that had been generated with the MIRA antigen-specificity platform. Breadth was defined as the fraction of unique TCRs that were SARS-CoV-2-associated, and depth was defined as the fraction of total T cells that were SARS-CoV-2-associated. Each spike-specific TCR was assigned to its reactive spike region and to a CD4 or CD8 class using the MIRA data. Log10-transformed breadth and depth values were compared by one-way ANOVA with Sidak's multiple comparisons tests. Imported from immuneACCESS, the table was reduced by TCRdb to in-frame sequences with V and J called. These copies leave out some clones; in studies compared against another copy, an unresolved V gene accounts for under half, and the cause of the remainder is not known. V and J calls and clone size come straight from that table; D and trimming were deduced from the DNA. Here the sample has tens of thousands of clones; about 82% occur a single time. The ten biggest clones cover more than 5% of the sample.

The label giving this sample's time point can be read as: about 28 days (+/-7) after the second vaccine dose. AZD1222 recipients with second doses at about 4 weeks or about 12 weeks were pooled, because spike-specific TCR depth and breadth did not differ between schedules. The vaccinee samples were drawn from two UK trials, COV001 and COV002, one of which was a single-blind randomized controlled phase 2/3 trial testing AZD1222 (ChAdOx1 nCoV-19) in healthy adults. For TCRbeta chain sequencing, PBMC samples from trial participants were taken at day 0 and at day 28 after the second dose. These data belong to a study of T cell responses to AZD1222 COVID-19 vaccine (dated by TCRdb to 2020 to 2023). For context, the study as a whole: TCR sequencing covered 230 to 250 trial participants: 200 to 220 given two doses of AZD1222 and around 25 given two doses of MenACWY control vaccine. Trial participants were enrolled by age into subgroups of 18-55, 56-69 and 70-plus years, and around 150, 29 and 61 TCR-sequenced participants, respectively, were included in these subgroups.

On the study overall, not on this receptor specifically: Conclusions about previously exposed vaccinees were limited because only six AZD1222 recipients were SARS-CoV-2 seropositive at baseline. Participants were mostly white British and included more females than males, and it was suggested by the authors that clonal diversity may have been underestimated. The whole spike protein was spanned by vaccine-associated CD4 TCRs, and dominant responses were seen in regions 160-218 and 743-854. A significant rise in spike-specific TCR breadth and depth was observed after two AZD1222 doses relative to day 0 and relative to MenACWY recipients. Because no day 14 peak-response samples were available, repertoires were characterized only after the peak T cell response. Reportedly, close to half of the unique spike-specific TCRs recognized epitopes lying outside the regions that are mutated in the B.1.351 and B.1.1.7 variants. The 56-69-year group was small, and its depth increase did not reach significance, likely because of low power.

Taken from cysteine to phenylalanine, the CDR3 has 15 residues. Solely the CDR3 DNA is kept, with 45 bases framed from the first base. V gives up 0 bases and J gives up 8 bases, and the segment between their germline ends measures 12 bases. The germline V gene encodes CDR1 SGHRS and CDR2 YFSETQ. The sequencing here drew on peripheral blood, taken 28 days after the second AZD1222 dose. The chain couples TRBV5-1 to TRBJ1-6; TRBD1 is a possible D gene, resting on 5 matching bases. The clonotype was recovered from an adult who received the AZD1222 COVID-19 vaccine. The CDR3 sequence is CASSLGSGGDSPLHF. The nucleotide sequence is given as TGCGCCAGCAGCTTGGGATCGGGGGGAGATTCACCCCTCCACTTT.